This T cell receptor (beta chain) was sequenced for a study of T cells after yellow fever vaccination. Whole-study findings and limits: At around 95% for CD4 and about 88% for CD8, most primary-vaccination clones showed up again after the booster.

In regard to this clonotype: What it binds is not known.

Universal primer sites and UMIs were introduced during 5'RACE template-switching synthesis of TCR cDNA. TCRdb re-called the 5' RACE reads with MiXCR, one entry per CDR3 protein. The table has approximately 550,000 distinct CDR3 sequences, over 15% seen once. Looked up from germline, CDR1 is SGDLS and CDR2 is YYNGEE. Losses at the gene ends were 4 bases for V and 5 bases for J; bases not matched to a gene: 11. The CDR3 sequence is 15 residues long. This specimen was PBMCs, taken 15 days after the yellow fever booster vaccination. This receptor was taken from a man aged 25-40 years who received the YFV17D yellow fever vaccine. This chain connects TRBV9 to TRBJ2-5; 7 bases align to TRBD2. The CDR3 spells CASSPRLAGGETQYF. The CDR3, as DNA: TGTGCCAGCAGCCCTCGATTAGCGGGTGGGGAGACCCAGTACTTC. The entire variable domain, with the rest obtained from reference TRBV9 and TRBJ2-5, is as follows: DSGVTQTPKHLITATGQRVTLRCSPRSGDLSVYWYQQSLDQGLQFLIQYYNGEERAKGNILERFSAQQFPDLHSELNLSSLELGDSALYFCASSPRLAGGETQYFGPGTRLLVL.